The 14 T cell receptor beta chains reported below all come from one sample, sequenced in a study of CD8 T cells in ankylosing spondylitis. TCRdb re-called the 5' RACE reads through MiXCR, storing one row per CDR3 protein. The sample contains roughly 160,000 distinct CDR3 sequences, 9.5% to 10% of which appear only once. Sequenced input: blood, either unsorted or a sorted T cell fraction (not recorded which). The receptor source for this set is a female donor with ankylosing spondylitis or in good health (not recorded which).

This clonotype was picked up a small number of times. The chain couples TRBV27 to TRBJ1-1, with unresolved D. Trimming removed 6 bases at V and 0 bases at J, with 8 bases between. The germline V gene has CDR1 MNHEY and CDR2 SMNVEV (reference sequence). This CDR3 is 13 amino acids long. The CDR3 here is CASRISLNTEAFF. CDR3 coding DNA: TGTGCCAGCAGAATATCTTTGAACACTGAAGCTTTCTTT.

This clonotype was found a few times. CDR3 in amino acids: CASSRSAPNTEAFF. CDR3 bases: TGTGCCAGCAGCCGTTCGGCGCCGAACACTGAAGCTTTCTTT. The chain is built from TRBV27 and TRBJ1-1, with D unclear. The V gene's germline CDR1 is MNHEY and CDR2 SMNVEV (reference sequence). V lost 6 bases, J lost 1 base, and 12 bases lay in between. The CDR3 has 14 amino acids.

There are a few counts of this clonotype. This sequence joins TRBV12-3 or TRBV12-4 and TRBJ2-5; D is ambiguous. The CDR3 spans 15 residues. The V end was cut by 4 bases, the J end by 2 bases, with 14 bases between. In nucleotides, the CDR3 is TGTGCCAGCAGTTCATCAGAAGGTTGGCAAGAGACCCAGTACTTC. It specifies CASSSSEGWQETQYF.

This clonotype was seen only a few times. This chain uses TRBV24-1 with TRBJ2-3, with D uncertain. Germline assignment: CDR1 KGHDR and CDR2 SFDVKD. CDR3 length equals 14 residues. V lost 4 bases to trimming and J lost 6 bases, with 13 bases between them. The CDR3: CATSDPRKSDTQYF. The CDR3 coding sequence is TGTGCCACCAGTGACCCCCGTAAGTCGGATACGCAGTATTTT.

This clonotype was detected ten times or more. The chain joins TRBV15 to TRBJ1-3; TRBD1 agrees at 8 bases. The CDR3 length is 13 residues. The ends lost 1 base at V and 16 bases at J; junction bases unmatched: 9. Per germline, CDR1 LNHNV and CDR2 YYDKDF (reference sequence). In DNA, the CDR3 is TGTGCCACCAGCAGAGCTGATAGGACAGGGTTGTATTTT. It encodes CATSRADRTGLYF.

The table lists this clonotype with a few counts. J is TRBJ2-2 and V is TRBV12-3 or TRBV12-4; D is perhaps TRBD1 (6 bases). Deletions cut 3 bases from V and 0 bases from J, with 8 bases between. The CDR3 length is 15 residues. The DNA for the CDR3 is TGTGCCAGCAGTTTTGGGACACCGAACACCGGGGAGCTGTTTTTT. Residues: CASSFGTPNTGELFF.

The chain uses TRBV6-1 and TRBJ1-2; tentatively, D is TRBD1 (5 bases). Germline loops: CDR1 MNHNS, CDR2 SASEGT. Trimming shortened V by 7 bases and J by 8 bases, and 23 bases separated the two germline ends. CDR3 length: 15 residues. CDR3 sequence reads: CASMDKGNERAGYTF. The CDR3 bases are TGTGCCAGCATGGACAAGGGCAACGAAAGAGCCGGCTACACCTTC.

This clonotype was seen repeatedly, ten times or more. The chain is built from TRBV29-1 and TRBJ1-1; a weak D match, TRBD1 (5 bases). Trimming pared 4 bases from V and 4 bases from J, leaving 10 bases between. Germline V gene sequence: CDR1 SQVTM, CDR2 ANQGSEA. The length of the CDR3 is 12 residues. In nucleotides, the CDR3 is TGCAGCGTTGGTGGAAGGGGCACTGAAGCTTTCTTT. This gives the protein CSVGGRGTEAFF.

This clonotype was detected only a few times. The chain joins TRBV27 to TRBJ1-6; 7 nucleotides line up with TRBD1. Germline V gene lookup returns CDR1 MNHEY and CDR2 SMNVEV (reference sequence). V dropped 6 bases and J dropped 7; count of bases not matched to a gene: 6. CDR3 length equals 14 residues. The CDR3 here is CASRHGTENSPLHF. The CDR3 DNA sequence: TGTGCCAGCAGGCATGGGACAGAGAATTCACCCCTCCACTTT.

This clonotype showed up many times. The gene calls are TRBV12-3 or TRBV12-4 and TRBJ2-1, with D possibly being TRBD2 (6 bases). The CDR3 loop spans 14 amino acids. The V gene lost 8 bases and the J gene lost 6 bases, with 17 bases spanning the gap. CDR3 sequence (DNA): TGTGCCAGCCACACTAGCCCCGGGAGCAATGAGCAGTTCTTC. Its protein is CASHTSPGSNEQFF.

The chain uses TRBV7-9 and TRBJ2-2, with 14 bases fitting TRBD2. CDR1 is SEHNR, CDR2 FQNEAQ, per germline (reference sequence). V dropped 8 bases and J dropped 6; count of bases not matched to a gene: 2. The CDR3 length is 14 residues. CDR3 residues: CASGTSGSPGELFF. CDR3 nucleotide sequence: TGTGCCAGCGGGACTAGCGGGAGCCCCGGGGAGCTGTTTTTT.

The chain employs TRBV12-3 or TRBV12-4 and TRBJ2-7, with 8 bases fitting TRBD1. This CDR3 has 15 residues. The ends lost 6 bases at V and 2 bases at J; junction bases unmatched: 9. The CDR3 spells CASRPPGTGAYEQYF. For the CDR3, the DNA is TGTGCCAGCAGACCCCCCGGGACAGGAGCCTACGAGCAGTACTTC.

This clonotype was observed many times. The chain is built from TRBV11-2 and TRBJ2-1; TRBD2 matches 7 bases. V lost 1 base to trimming and J lost 3 bases; unmatched junction nucleotides: 15. Germline V gene data show CDR1 as SGHAT and CDR2 as FQNNGV. CDR3 length: 19 residues. The DNA for the CDR3 is TGTGCCAGCAGCTTAGGAATTCGACTAGCTGGCCCCCTCTACAATGAGCAGTTCTTC. This gives the protein CASSLGIRLAGPLYNEQFF.

This chain links TRBV20-1 with TRBJ2-3, with D maybe TRBD1 (6 bases). The CDR3 loop spans 16 amino acids. Germline CDR1 is DFQATT and CDR2 is SNEGSKA (reference sequence). V gave up 0 bases and J gave up 2 bases, with 15 bases separating them. Written as DNA, the CDR3 is TGCAGTGCTAGAGAGACGGCAGGGGCCTTCACAGATACGCAGTATTTT. Amino acid sequence: CSARETAGAFTDTQYF.